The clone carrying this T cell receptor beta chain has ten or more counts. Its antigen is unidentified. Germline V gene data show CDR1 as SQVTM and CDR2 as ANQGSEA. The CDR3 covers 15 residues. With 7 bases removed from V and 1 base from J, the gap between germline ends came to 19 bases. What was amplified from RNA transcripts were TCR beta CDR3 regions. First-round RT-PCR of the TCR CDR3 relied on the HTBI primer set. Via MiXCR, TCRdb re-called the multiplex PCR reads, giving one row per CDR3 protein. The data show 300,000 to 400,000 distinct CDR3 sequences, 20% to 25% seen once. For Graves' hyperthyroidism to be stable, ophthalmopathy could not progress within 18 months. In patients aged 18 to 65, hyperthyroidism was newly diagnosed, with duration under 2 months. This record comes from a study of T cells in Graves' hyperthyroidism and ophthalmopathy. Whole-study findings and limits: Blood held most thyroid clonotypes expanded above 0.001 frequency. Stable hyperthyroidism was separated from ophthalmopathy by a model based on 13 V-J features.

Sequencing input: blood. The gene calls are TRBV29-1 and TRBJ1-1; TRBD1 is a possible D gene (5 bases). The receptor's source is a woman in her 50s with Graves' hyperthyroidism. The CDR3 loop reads CSGTSWGVKNTEAFF. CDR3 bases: TGCAGCGGAACATCCTGGGGGGTTAAGAACACTGAAGCTTTCTTT.